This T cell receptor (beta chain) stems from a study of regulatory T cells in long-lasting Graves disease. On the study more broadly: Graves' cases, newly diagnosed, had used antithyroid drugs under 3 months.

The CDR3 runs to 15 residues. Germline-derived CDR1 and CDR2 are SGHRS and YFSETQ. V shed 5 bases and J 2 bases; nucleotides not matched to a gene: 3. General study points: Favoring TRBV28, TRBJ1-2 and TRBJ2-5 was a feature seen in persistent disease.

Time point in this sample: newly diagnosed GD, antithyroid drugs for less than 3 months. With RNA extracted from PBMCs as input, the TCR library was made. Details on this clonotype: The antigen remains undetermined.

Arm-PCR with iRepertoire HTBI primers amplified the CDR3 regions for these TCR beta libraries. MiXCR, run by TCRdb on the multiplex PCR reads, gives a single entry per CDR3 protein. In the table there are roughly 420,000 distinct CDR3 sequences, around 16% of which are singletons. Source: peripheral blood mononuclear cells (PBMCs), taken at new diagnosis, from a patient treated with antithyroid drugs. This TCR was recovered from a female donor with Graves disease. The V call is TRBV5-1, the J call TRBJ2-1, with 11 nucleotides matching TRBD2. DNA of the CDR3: TGCGCCAGCAGTCAACTAGCGGGAGCCTACAATGAGCAGTTCTTC. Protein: CASSQLAGAYNEQFF.